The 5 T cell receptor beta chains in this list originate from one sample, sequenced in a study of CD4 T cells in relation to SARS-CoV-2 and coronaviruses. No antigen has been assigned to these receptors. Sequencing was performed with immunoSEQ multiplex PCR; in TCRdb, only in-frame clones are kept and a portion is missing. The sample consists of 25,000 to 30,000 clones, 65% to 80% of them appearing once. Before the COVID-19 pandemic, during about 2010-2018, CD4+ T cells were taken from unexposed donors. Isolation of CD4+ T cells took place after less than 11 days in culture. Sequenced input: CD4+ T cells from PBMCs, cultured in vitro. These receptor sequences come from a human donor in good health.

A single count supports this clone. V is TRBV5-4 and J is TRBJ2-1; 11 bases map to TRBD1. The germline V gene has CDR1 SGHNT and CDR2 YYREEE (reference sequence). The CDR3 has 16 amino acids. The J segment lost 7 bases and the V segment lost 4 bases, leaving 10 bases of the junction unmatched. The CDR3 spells CASSLPGTGGRNEQFF. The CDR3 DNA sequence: TGTGCCAGCAGCCTACCAGGGACAGGGGGTAGGAATGAGCAGTTCTTC.

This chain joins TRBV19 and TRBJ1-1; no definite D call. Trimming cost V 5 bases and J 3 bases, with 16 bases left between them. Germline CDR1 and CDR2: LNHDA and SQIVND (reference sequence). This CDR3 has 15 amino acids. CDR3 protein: CASSRSPLQDTEAFF. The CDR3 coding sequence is TGTGCCAGTAGTCGCAGCCCATTGCAGGACACTGAAGCTTTCTTT.

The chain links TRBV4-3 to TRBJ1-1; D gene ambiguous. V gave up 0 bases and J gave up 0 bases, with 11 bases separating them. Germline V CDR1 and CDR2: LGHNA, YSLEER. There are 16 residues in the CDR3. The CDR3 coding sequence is TGCGCCAGCAGCCAAGATTATAGGGTGATGAACACTGAAGCTTTCTTT. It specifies CASSQDYRVMNTEAFF.

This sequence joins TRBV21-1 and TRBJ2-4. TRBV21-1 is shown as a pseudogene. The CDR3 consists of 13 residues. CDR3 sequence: CATSQGAKNIQYF. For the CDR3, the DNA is TGTGCCACTTCGCAAGGAGCCAAAAACATTCAGTACTTC.

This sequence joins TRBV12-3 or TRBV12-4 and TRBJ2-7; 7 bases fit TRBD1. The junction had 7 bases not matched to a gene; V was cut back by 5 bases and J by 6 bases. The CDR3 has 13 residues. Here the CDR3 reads CASSRQGHGEQYF. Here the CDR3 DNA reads TGTGCCAGCAGTCGACAGGGCCACGGCGAGCAGTACTTC.